The 27 T cell receptor beta chains below all came from one sample that was sequenced in a study of cytomegalovirus exposure and HLA in healthy donors. The PCR had 60 Vbeta and 13 Jbeta primers. Sequencing was performed with immunoSEQ multiplex PCR; in TCRdb, only in-frame clones are kept and a portion is missing. The repertoire shows 130,000 to 150,000 clones; the top ten hold approximately 1%. The sequenced material came from PBMCs. The receptor set was obtained from a male donor in good health and CMV-seronegative.

The J gene is TRBJ2-1, the V gene TRBV10-3, with 11 bases lining up with TRBD2. Germline V lookup: CDR1 ENHRY, CDR2 SYGVKD. The CDR3 contains 16 residues. V lost 3 bases and J lost 9; bases outside the gene matches: 10. CDR3 bases: TGTGCCATCAGTGACCTCGAGCTAGCGGGAGGTCGTGAGCAGTTCTTC. Translation: CAISDLELAGGREQFF.

This chain uses TRBV5-5 with TRBJ1-2; weak D call: TRBD1 (6 bases). Trimming stripped 4 bases from V and 5 bases from J, with 15 bases between. The CDR3 consists of 14 residues. The germline V gene has CDR1 SGHKS and CDR2 YYEKEE (reference sequence). The CDR3 nucleotides are TGTGCCAGCAGCCCCGGACAGCAGGTTTATGGCTACACCTTC. Residues: CASSPGQQVYGYTF.

The chain employs TRBV5-1 and TRBJ1-1; TRBD1 matches at 7 bases. V was pared by 1 base and J by 0 bases, with 3 bases of the junction left unmatched. This CDR3 spans 15 amino acids. Germline CDR1 SGHRS, CDR2 YFSETQ. Written as DNA, the CDR3 is TGCGCCAGCAGCTTGTCACAGGGGATGAACACTGAAGCTTTCTTT. The encoded protein is CASSLSQGMNTEAFF.

On this clone itself: The same CDR3 arises from other DNA sequences in this sample as well. This chain links TRBV18 with TRBJ1-1; D remains unclear. The germline V gene encodes CDR1 KGHSH and CDR2 LQKENI. The CDR3 totals 13 residues. The germline V and J ends were trimmed by 2 bases and 1 base, with 5 bases remaining between them. The CDR3 reads CASSPGQNTEAFF. In nucleotides, the CDR3 is TGTGCCAGCTCACCAGGGCAGAACACTGAAGCTTTCTTT.

The chain links TRBV30 to TRBJ2-3; D possibly corresponds to TRBD2 (6 bases). The CDR3 has 12 amino acids. In germline, CDR1 is GTSNPN, CDR2 SVGIG (reference sequence). Trimming shortened V by 0 bases and J by 9 bases, and 10 bases separated the two germline ends. The chain's CDR3 is CAWSVKGRTQYF. CDR3 DNA: TGTGCCTGGAGTGTCAAGGGGAGGACGCAGTATTTT.

The chain recombines TRBV27 with TRBJ1-1; a weak D match, TRBD1 (5 bases). Per the germline V gene, CDR1 is MNHEY and CDR2 is SMNVEV (reference sequence). The CDR3 has 13 amino acids. V was clipped by 3 bases and J by 6 bases, with 11 bases between them. The CDR3 sequence: CASSLAGGAEAFF. The DNA of the CDR3 is TGTGCCAGCAGTTTGGCGGGGGGGGCTGAAGCTTTCTTT.

The rearrangement links TRBV2 to TRBJ2-7, with a possible D match to TRBD1 (6 bases). The CDR3 length is 13 residues. Germline V gene lookup returns CDR1 SNHLY and CDR2 FYNNEI. Between the trimmed V and J ends, which lost 8 bases and 2 bases, there was a span of 13 bases. The CDR3 protein is CASSPTGTYEQYF. The CDR3 nucleotides read TGTGCCAGCTCCCCTACAGGGACCTACGAGCAGTACTTC.

The chain recombines TRBV5-1 with TRBJ1-6, with D hard to call. V was clipped by 2 bases and J by 4 bases, with 19 bases between them. The CDR3 contains 18 residues. Per germline, CDR1 SGHRS and CDR2 YFSETQ. Written as DNA, the CDR3 is TGCGCCAGCAGCTTTACCTGGGCCTCACCGTCTTATAATTCACCCCTCCACTTT. Its protein is CASSFTWASPSYNSPLHF.

With respect to this clone: The junction differs from germline at one of its ends, possibly a read error. This CDR3 is also generated by other DNA sequences in the sample. This rearrangement joins TRBV30 to TRBJ1-2; D perhaps matches TRBD1 (5 bases). Germline V gene data show CDR1 as GTSNPN and CDR2 as SVGIG (reference sequence). CDR3 size: 19 residues. The CDR3 spells CAWSLTRTFRTDHNDGYTF. CDR3 DNA: TGTGCCTGGAGTTTAACGAGGACATTTCGTACGGATCATAACGATGGCTACACCTTC.

The chain links TRBV5-6 to TRBJ1-2, with no clear D. Trimming pared 4 bases from V and 8 bases from J, leaving 15 bases between. Germline CDR1 reads SGHDT; CDR2 reads YYEEEE. The CDR3 is 13 amino acids. The DNA of the CDR3 is TGTGCCAGCAGCCCGCGGCCCACCGGAGGCTACACCTTC. Its protein is CASSPRPTGGYTF.

The rearrangement links TRBV4-3 to TRBJ2-5, with D perhaps TRBD2 (5 bases). Trimming pared 3 bases from V and 1 base from J, leaving 15 bases between. CDR3 length equals 16 residues. From germline, CDR1 is LGHNA and CDR2 YSLEER. CDR3 bases: TGCGCCAGCAGCCAGTCCCGAGGGTCCGTCCAAGAGACCCAGTACTTC. As protein: CASSQSRGSVQETQYF.

The chain recombines TRBV28 with TRBJ1-2, with D possibly matching TRBD1 (5 bases). The CDR3 length is 14 residues. The germline CDR1 and CDR2 sequences are MDHEN and SYDVKM. V was cut by 2 bases and J by 3 bases, with 10 bases left in between. CDR3 sequence: CASSLRGGDYGYTF. The CDR3 DNA is TGTGCCAGCAGTTTAAGGGGCGGGGACTATGGCTACACCTTC.

The chain links TRBV29-1 to TRBJ2-1, with 9 bases fitting TRBD2. Germline assignment: CDR1 SQVTM and CDR2 ANQGSEA. Losses at the gene ends were 3 bases for V and 0 bases for J; bases not matched to a gene: 6. This CDR3 spans 16 amino acids. The CDR3 coding sequence is TGCAGCGTTGACGGCGGGAGGGCCGCCTCCTACAATGAGCAGTTCTTC. Translated: CSVDGGRAASYNEQFF.

The V gene is TRBV11-1, the J gene TRBJ2-1, with 11 bases aligning to TRBD2. After removal of 5 bases from V and 6 bases from J, the junction contained 9 bases not matched to a gene. From germline, CDR1 is SGHAT and CDR2 FQDESV (reference sequence). This CDR3 comprises 16 residues. In DNA, the CDR3 is TGTGCCAGCAGCCCCCTTAGCGGGGGGGCCTTCAATGAGCAGTTCTTC. Translation: CASSPLSGGAFNEQFF.

V and J are TRBV19 and TRBJ2-7, with D possibly TRBD1 on 6 matching bases. V lost 9 bases, J lost 2 bases, and 14 bases lay in between. CDR1 and CDR2 (germline): LNHDA, SQIVND (reference sequence). The CDR3 sequence is 13 residues long. CDR3 nucleotide sequence: TGTGCCAGGCCCTCAGGGGAAGCCTACGAGCAGTACTTC. Translated, it gives CARPSGEAYEQYF.

The chain recombines TRBV27 with TRBJ2-7; 7 nucleotides align to TRBD1. The junction had 8 bases not matched to a gene; V was cut back by 5 bases and J by 4 bases. The CDR3 length is 14 residues. Germline loops: CDR1 MNHEY, CDR2 SMNVEV (reference sequence). CDR3 nucleotides: TGTGCCAGCAGTCTCGACAGGGATCGGTACGAGCAGTACTTC. This sequence encodes CASSLDRDRYEQYF.

This chain uses TRBV5-4 with TRBJ2-7, with D maybe TRBD1 (6 bases). Germline CDR1 and CDR2: SGHNT and YYREEE (reference sequence). CDR3 length: 14 amino acids. The ends were cut back, 2 bases at V and 5 bases at J, with 14 bases in the middle. The CDR3 here is CASSFDTGTNEQYF. As DNA, the CDR3 is TGTGCCAGCAGCTTCGACACCGGGACAAACGAGCAGTACTTC.

In the case of this clone: Other DNA sequences within the sample encode an identical CDR3. The V gene is TRBV5-1, the J gene TRBJ2-7; TRBD1 matches at 8 bases. Germline CDR1 and CDR2: SGHRS and YFSETQ. Unmatched junction bases numbered 5, after V lost 2 bases and J lost 4 bases. The CDR3 runs 14 residues. CDR3 sequence reads: CASSFGQGGYEQYF. The CDR3 nucleotides are TGCGCCAGCAGCTTTGGACAGGGCGGTTACGAGCAGTACTTC. The whole variable domain, filled in from reference TRBV5-1 and TRBJ2-7, reads KAGVTQTPRYLIKTRGQQVTLSCSPISGHRSVSWYQQTPGQGLQFLFEYFSETQRNKGNFPGRFSGRQFSNSRSEMNVSTLELGDSALYLCASSFGQGGYEQYFGPGTRLTVT.

The chain employs TRBV14 and TRBJ2-1; possible D gene TRBD1, 5 bases. Trimming took 1 base from V and 3 from J, leaving 16 bases between them. CDR1 SGHDN and CDR2 FVKESK come from the germline V gene. The CDR3 runs 17 residues. The CDR3 bases are TGTGCCAGCAGCCAAGCCTCGCAGGGATTAAGCTACAATGAGCAGTTCTTC. It codes for CASSQASQGLSYNEQFF.

The CDR3 sequence is CASNPSGKEDTQYF. CDR3 coding DNA: TGTGCCAGCAACCCTAGCGGGAAGGAAGATACGCAGTATTTT. The chain employs TRBV6-5 and TRBJ2-3, with 9 bases matching TRBD2. CDR3 size: 14 residues. Losses at the gene ends were 7 bases for V and 5 bases for J; bases not matched to a gene: 7. The V gene's germline CDR1 is MNHEY and CDR2 SVGAGI.

The chain couples TRBV5-4 to TRBJ2-5; 7 bases map to TRBD2. The CDR3 has 15 residues. Trimming at V came to 1 base and at J to 4 bases, leaving 7 bases not matched to a gene. The germline V gene has CDR1 SGHNT and CDR2 YYREEE (reference sequence). The CDR3 is CASSLSSGRRETQYF. Written as DNA, the CDR3 is TGTGCCAGCAGCTTGTCTAGCGGAAGAAGAGAGACCCAGTACTTC.

This rearrangement joins TRBV7-2 to TRBJ1-5, with 7 bases lining up with TRBD1. V lost 1 base, J lost 0 bases, and 3 bases stayed unmatched. CDR3 length equals 16 residues. Germline V gene data show CDR1 as SGHTA and CDR2 as FQGNSA. The chain's CDR3 is CASSLETGNSNQPQHF. The CDR3 DNA reads TGTGCCAGCAGCTTAGAGACAGGGAATAGCAATCAGCCCCAGCATTTT. The whole variable domain, filled in from reference TRBV7-2 and TRBJ1-5, reads GAGVSQSPSNKVTEKGKDVELRCDPISGHTALYWYRQSLGQGLEFLIYFQGNSAPDKSGLPSDRFSAERTGGSVSTLTIQRTQQEDSAVYLCASSLETGNSNQPQHFGDGTRLSIL.

The chain employs TRBV18 and TRBJ2-1, with 8 bases aligning to TRBD2. Germline V CDR1 and CDR2: KGHSH, LQKENI. The CDR3 is made up of 13 amino acids. After removal of 4 bases from V and 15 bases from J, the junction contained 11 bases not matched to a gene. CDR3 in DNA: TGTGCCAGCTCACGGCCAGGCACTAGCGGCCGGTTCTTC. It codes for CASSRPGTSGRFF.

The V and J genes are TRBV27 and TRBJ1-2; D call uncertain. The length of the CDR3 is 13 residues. V lost 0 bases and J lost 4, with 6 bases in between. Germline assignment: CDR1 MNHEY and CDR2 SMNVEV (reference sequence). The CDR3 sequence is CASSLSGSYGYTF. The DNA of the CDR3 is TGTGCCAGCAGTTTATCGGGGAGCTATGGCTACACCTTC.

V gene TRBV19 combines with J gene TRBJ2-7; 8 positions agree with TRBD2. The ends lost 1 base at V and 6 bases at J; junction bases unmatched: 5. Germline V gives CDR1 LNHDA, CDR2 SQIVND (reference sequence). The CDR3 has 14 residues. Here the CDR3 DNA reads TGTGCCAGTAGTATAGGTGGGAGCGGGGGCGAGCAGTACTTC. It encodes CASSIGGSGGEQYF. The whole variable domain, remainder taken from reference TRBV19 and TRBJ2-7, is DGGITQSPKYLFRKEGQNVTLSCEQNLNHDAMYWYRQDPGQGLRLIYYSQIVNDFQKGDIAEGYSVSREKKESFPLTVTSAQKNPTAFYLCASSIGGSGGEQYFGPGTRLTVT.

The genes are TRBV18 and TRBJ1-4; TRBD1 matches 8 bases. CDR3 length: 15 residues. With V trimmed by 3 bases and J by 6 bases, 6 bases remained unmatched. Germline lookup yields CDR1 KGHSH and CDR2 LQKENI. The CDR3 coding sequence is TGTGCCAGCTCACCGCTACCGACAGGGGATGAAAAACTGTTTTTT. Residues: CASSPLPTGDEKLFF.

The chain couples TRBV21-1 to TRBJ2-1; TRBD2 is taken as the D call from the table, unchecked against the DNA. TRBV21-1 is a pseudogene. This CDR3 has 18 amino acids. The CDR3 protein is CASSKELNPESSYNEQFF. The CDR3 region has the DNA TGTGCCAGCAGCAAAGAATTAAATCCCGAGAGCTCCTACAATGAGCAGTTCTTC.